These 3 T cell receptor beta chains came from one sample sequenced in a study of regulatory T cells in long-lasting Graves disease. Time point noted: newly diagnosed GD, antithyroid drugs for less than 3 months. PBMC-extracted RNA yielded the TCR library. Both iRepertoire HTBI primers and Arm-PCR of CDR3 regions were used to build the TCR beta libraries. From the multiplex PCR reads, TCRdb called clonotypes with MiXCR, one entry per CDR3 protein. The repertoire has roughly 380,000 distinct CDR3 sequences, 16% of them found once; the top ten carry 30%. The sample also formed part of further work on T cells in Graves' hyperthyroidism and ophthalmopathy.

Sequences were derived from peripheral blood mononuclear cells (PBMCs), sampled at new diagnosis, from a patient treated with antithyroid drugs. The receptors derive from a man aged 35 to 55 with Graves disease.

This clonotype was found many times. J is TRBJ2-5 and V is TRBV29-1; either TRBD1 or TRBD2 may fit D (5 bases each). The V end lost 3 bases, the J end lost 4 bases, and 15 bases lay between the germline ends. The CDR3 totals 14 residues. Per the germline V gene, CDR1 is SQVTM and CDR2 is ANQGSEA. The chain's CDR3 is CSVDDSSGGETQYF. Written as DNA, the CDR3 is TGCAGCGTTGATGACAGCTCTGGAGGAGAGACCCAGTACTTC.

The CDR3 loop is CASSEQRGLQETQYF. CDR3 in DNA: TGTGCCAGCAGTGAACAGCGGGGGTTACAAGAGACCCAGTACTTC. The chain joins TRBV2 to TRBJ2-5, with 8 bases identical to TRBD2. With V trimmed by 2 bases and J by 2 bases, 4 bases remained unmatched. CDR1 and CDR2 from the germline V gene are SNHLY and FYNNEI. The CDR3 has 15 amino acids.

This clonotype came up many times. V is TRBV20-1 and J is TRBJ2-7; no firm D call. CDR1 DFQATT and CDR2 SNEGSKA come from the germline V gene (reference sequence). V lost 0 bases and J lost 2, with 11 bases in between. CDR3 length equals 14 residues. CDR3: CSARDLQRTYEQYF. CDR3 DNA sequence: TGCAGTGCTAGAGACTTACAGAGAACCTACGAGCAGTACTTC.